Many counts were recorded for the clone carrying this T cell receptor (beta chain). Its specificity is unknown. The data are from a study of human T cells and chemical hapten exposure. Whole-study context: The upper back received 0.01% DPC by patch testing, with results read at 6 days.

Findings of the study overall: Patch test score rose with PT1 expanded TCR count, significant at thresholds 8, 16 and 32, not 4.

V lost 3 bases and J lost 4; bases outside the gene matches: 9. Germline V gives CDR1 DFQATT, CDR2 SNEGSKA (reference sequence). The CDR3 loop spans 16 amino acids. The sample's time point: patch test 2, 6 weeks after DPC sensitization. Documented treatment: therapeutic diphenylcyclopropenone sensitization with weekly scalp DPC. TCRdb called the RACE reads again in MiXCR, with one record for every CDR3 protein. Among about 95,000 distinct CDR3 sequences listed, over 9.5% were seen once. The chain is built from TRBV20-1 and TRBJ2-3; TRBD2 matches 11 bases. Sequencing was performed on whole blood, taken in connection with sensitization to the hapten diphenylcyclopropenone (DPC). This clonotype was obtained from a woman aged 40 to 50 with alopecia areata. Some clones in this sample may be carry-over from other donors' samples. The CDR3 sequence is CSASPTSGAHADTQYF. The CDR3 DNA reads TGCAGTGCTAGTCCGACTAGCGGGGCACACGCAGATACGCAGTATTTT.